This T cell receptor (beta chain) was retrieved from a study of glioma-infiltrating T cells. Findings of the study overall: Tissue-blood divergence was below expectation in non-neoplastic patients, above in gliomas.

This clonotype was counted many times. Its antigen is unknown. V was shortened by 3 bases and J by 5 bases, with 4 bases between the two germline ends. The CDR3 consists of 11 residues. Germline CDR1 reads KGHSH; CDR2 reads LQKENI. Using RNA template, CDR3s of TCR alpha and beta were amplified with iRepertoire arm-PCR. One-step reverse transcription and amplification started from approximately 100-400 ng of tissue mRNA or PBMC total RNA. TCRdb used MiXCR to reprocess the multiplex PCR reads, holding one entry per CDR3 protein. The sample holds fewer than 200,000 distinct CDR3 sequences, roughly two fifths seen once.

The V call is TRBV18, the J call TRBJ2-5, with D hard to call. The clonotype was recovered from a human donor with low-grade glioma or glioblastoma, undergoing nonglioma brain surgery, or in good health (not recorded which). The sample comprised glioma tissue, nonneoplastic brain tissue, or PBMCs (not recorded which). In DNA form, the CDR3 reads TGTGCCAGCTCACCCGACGAGACCCAGTACTTC. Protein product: CASSPDETQYF.